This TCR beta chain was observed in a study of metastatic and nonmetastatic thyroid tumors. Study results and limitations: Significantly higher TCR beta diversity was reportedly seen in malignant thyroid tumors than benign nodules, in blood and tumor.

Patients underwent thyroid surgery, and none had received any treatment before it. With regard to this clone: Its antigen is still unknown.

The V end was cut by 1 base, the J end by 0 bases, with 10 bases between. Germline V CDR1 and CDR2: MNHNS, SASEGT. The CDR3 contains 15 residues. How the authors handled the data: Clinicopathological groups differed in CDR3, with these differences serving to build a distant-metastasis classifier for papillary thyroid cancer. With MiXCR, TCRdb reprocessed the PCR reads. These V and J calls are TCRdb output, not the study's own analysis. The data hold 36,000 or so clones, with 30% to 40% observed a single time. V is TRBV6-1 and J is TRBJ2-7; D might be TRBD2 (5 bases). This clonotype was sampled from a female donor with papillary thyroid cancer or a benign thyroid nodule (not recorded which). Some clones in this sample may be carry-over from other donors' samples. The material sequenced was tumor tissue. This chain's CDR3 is CASSEGLASSYEQYF. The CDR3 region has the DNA TGTGCCAGCAGTGAAGGGCTAGCTAGCTCCTACGAGCAGTACTTC.